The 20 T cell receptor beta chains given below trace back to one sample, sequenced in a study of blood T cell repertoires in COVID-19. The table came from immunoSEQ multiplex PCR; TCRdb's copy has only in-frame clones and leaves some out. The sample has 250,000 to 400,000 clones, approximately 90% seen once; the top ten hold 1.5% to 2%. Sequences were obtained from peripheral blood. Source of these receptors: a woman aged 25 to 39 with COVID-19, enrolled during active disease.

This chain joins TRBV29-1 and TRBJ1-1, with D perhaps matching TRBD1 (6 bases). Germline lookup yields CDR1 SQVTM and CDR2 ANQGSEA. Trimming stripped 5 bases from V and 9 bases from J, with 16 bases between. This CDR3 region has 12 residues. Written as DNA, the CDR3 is TGCAGCGTTCCCGGACAGCGGAGGCAAGCTTTCTTT. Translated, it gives CSVPGQRRQAFF. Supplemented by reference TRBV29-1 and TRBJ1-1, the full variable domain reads SAVISQKPSRDICQRGTSLTIQCQVDSQVTMMFWYRQQPGQSLTLIATANQGSEATYESGFVIDKFPISRPNLTFSTLTVSNMSPEDSSIYLCSVPGQRRQAFFGQGTRLTVV.

CDR3 in amino acids: CASSRLAGGIGELFF. The CDR3 DNA reads as TGTGCCAGCAGCCGACTAGCGGGGGGGATCGGGGAGCTGTTTTTT. J is TRBJ2-2 and V is TRBV11-2, with 14 bases fitting TRBD2. Germline V gene sequence: CDR1 SGHAT, CDR2 FQNNGV. The CDR3 runs to 15 residues. Trimming took 5 bases from V and 7 from J; bases not matched to a gene: 3.

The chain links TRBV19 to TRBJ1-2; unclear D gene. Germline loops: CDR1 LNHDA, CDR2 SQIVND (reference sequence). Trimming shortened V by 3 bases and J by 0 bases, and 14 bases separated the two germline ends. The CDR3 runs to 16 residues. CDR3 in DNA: TGTGCCAGTAGTATCTCGGCAGGCGCTACTAACTATGGCTACACCTTC. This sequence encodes CASSISAGATNYGYTF.

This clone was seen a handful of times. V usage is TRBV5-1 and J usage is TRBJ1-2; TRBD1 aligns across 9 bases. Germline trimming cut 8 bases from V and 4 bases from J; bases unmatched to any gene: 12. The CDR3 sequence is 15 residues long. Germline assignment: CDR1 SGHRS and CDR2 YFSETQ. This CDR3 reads CARPGQGPFFYGYTF. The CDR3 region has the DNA TGCGCCAGACCGGGACAGGGCCCTTTCTTCTATGGCTACACCTTC.

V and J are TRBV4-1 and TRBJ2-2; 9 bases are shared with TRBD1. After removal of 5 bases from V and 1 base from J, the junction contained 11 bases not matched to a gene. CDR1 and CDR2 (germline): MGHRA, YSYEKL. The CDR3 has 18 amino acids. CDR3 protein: CASSYRGQGGMNTGELFF. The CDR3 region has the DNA TGCGCCAGCAGCTATAGGGGACAGGGTGGTATGAACACCGGGGAGCTGTTTTTT.

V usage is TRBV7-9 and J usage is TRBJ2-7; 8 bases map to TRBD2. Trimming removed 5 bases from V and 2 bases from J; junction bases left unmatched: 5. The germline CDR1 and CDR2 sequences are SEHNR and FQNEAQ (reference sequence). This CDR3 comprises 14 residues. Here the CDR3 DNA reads TGTGCCAGCAGCCCAGGACTAGCTCCCTACGAGCAGTACTTC. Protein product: CASSPGLAPYEQYF.

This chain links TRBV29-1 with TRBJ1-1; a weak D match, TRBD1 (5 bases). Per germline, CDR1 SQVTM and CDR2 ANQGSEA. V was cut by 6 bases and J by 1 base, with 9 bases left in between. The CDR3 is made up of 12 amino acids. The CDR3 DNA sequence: TGCAGCGTGGGACTGAGGAACACTGAAGCTTTCTTT. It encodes CSVGLRNTEAFF.

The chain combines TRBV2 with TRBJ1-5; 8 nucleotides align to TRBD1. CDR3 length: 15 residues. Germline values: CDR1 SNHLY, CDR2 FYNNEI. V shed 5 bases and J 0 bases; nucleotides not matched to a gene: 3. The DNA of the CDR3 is TGTGCCAGCAGTACAGGGGGAATTAGCAATCAGCCCCAGCATTTT. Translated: CASSTGGISNQPQHF.

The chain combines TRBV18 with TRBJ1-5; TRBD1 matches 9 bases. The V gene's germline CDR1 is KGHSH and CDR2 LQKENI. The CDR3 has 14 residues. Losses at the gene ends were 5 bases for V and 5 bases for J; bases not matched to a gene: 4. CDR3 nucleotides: TGTGCCAGCTCAGAACAGGGGGCACATCAGCCCCAGCATTTT. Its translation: CASSEQGAHQPQHF.

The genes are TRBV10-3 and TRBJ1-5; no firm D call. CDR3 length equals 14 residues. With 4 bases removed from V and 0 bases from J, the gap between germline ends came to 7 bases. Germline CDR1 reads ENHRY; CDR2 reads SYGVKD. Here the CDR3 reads CAISAGDSNQPQHF. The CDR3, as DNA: TGTGCCATCAGTGCCGGTGATAGCAATCAGCCCCAGCATTTT.

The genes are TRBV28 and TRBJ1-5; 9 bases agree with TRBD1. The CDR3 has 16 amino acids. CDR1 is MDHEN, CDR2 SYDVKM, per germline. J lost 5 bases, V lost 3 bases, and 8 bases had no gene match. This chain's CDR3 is CASSFLGQGTDQPQHF. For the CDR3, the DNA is TGTGCCAGCAGTTTCCTAGGACAGGGGACGGATCAGCCCCAGCATTTT.

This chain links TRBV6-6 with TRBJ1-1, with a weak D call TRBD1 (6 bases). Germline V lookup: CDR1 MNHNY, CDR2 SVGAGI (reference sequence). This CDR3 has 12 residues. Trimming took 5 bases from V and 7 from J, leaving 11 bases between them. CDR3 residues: CASSPQGYEAFF. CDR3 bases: TGTGCCAGCAGTCCGCAGGGGTATGAAGCTTTCTTT.

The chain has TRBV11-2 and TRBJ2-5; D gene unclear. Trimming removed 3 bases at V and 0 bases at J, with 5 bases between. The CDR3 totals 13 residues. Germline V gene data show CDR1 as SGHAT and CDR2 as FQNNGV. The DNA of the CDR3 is TGTGCCAGCAGCTTGAGTAACCAAGAGACCCAGTACTTC. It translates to CASSLSNQETQYF.

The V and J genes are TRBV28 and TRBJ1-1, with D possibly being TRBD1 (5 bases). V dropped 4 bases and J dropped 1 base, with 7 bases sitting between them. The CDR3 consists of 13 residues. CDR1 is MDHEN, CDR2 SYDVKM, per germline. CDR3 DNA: TGTGCCAGCAGTTGGGGCACGAACACTGAAGCTTTCTTT. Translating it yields CASSWGTNTEAFF.

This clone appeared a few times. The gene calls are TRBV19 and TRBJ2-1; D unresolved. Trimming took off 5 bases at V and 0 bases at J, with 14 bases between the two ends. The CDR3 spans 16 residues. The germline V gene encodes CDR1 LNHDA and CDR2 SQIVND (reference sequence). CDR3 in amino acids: CASSRYTRSSYNEQFF. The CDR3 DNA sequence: TGTGCCAGTAGTCGATACACCAGAAGCTCCTACAATGAGCAGTTCTTC. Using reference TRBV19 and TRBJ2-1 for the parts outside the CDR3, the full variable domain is DGGITQSPKYLFRKEGQNVTLSCEQNLNHDAMYWYRQDPGQGLRLIYYSQIVNDFQKGDIAEGYSVSREKKESFPLTVTSAQKNPTAFYLCASSRYTRSSYNEQFFGPGTRLTVL.

The CDR3 here is CASSPWPGYGYTF. The CDR3, as DNA: TGTGCCAGCAGCCCCTGGCCAGGCTATGGCTACACCTTC. The chain has TRBV3-1 (or the pseudogene TRBV3-2) and TRBJ1-2; D is unresolved. This CDR3 region has 13 residues. The V and J ends lost 4 bases and 4 bases respectively, with 10 bases between them. Germline CDR1 and CDR2: LGHDT and YNNKEL (reference sequence).

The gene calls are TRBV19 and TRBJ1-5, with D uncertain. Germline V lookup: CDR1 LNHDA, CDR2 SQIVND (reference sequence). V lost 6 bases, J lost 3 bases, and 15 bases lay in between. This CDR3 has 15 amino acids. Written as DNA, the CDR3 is TGTGCCAGTAGCCTCATTTCGCGAGCCAATCAGCCCCAGCATTTT. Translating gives CASSLISRANQPQHF.

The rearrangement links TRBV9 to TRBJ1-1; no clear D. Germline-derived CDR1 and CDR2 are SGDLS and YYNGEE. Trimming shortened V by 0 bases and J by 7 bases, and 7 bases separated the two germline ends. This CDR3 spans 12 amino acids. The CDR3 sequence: CASSVVGSEAFF. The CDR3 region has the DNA TGTGCCAGCAGCGTAGTGGGGAGTGAAGCTTTCTTT.

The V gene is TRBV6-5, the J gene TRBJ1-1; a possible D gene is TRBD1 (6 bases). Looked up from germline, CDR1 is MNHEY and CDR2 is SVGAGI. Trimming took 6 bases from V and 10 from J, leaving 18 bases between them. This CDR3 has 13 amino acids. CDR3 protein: CASSWGGTERAFF. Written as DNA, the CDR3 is TGTGCCAGCAGCTGGGGGGGCACTGAGAGAGCTTTCTTT.

CDR3 sequence reads: CASSWDSGGTDTQYF. The DNA of the CDR3 is TGTGCCAGCAGTTGGGATTCCGGGGGCACAGATACGCAGTATTTT. This chain joins TRBV2 and TRBJ2-3, with D perhaps TRBD2 (5 bases). The CDR3 is made up of 15 amino acids. Trimming shortened V by 5 bases and J by 1 base, and 13 bases separated the two germline ends. Germline V CDR1 and CDR2: SNHLY, FYNNEI.